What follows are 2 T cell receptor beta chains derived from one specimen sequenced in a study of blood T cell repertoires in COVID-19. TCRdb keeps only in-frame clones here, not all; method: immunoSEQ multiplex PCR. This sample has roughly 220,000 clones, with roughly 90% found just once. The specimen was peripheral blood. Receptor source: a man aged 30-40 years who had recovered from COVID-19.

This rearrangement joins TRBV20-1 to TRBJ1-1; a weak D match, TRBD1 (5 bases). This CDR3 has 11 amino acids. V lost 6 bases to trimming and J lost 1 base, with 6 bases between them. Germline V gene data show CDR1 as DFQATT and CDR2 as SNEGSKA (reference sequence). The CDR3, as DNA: TGCAGTGCGGACAAGAACACTGAAGCTTTCTTT. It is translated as CSADKNTEAFF.

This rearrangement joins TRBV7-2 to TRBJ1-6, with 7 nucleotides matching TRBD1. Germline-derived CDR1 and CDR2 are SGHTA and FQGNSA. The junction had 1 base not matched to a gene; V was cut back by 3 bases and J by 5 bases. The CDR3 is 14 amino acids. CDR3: CASSFDRDNSPLHF. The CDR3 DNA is TGTGCCAGCAGCTTCGACAGGGATAATTCACCCCTCCACTTT.